The clone carrying this T cell receptor (beta chain) was seen once. Assay: immunoSEQ multiplex PCR; the TCRdb copy retains only in-frame clones and omits some. The data show tens of thousands of clones, about 90% seen once. These data belong to a study of T cell changes during pregnancy in multiple sclerosis. CDR1 and CDR2 (germline): SGHRS, YFSETQ. V was clipped by 0 bases and J by 0 bases; unmatched bases: 14. This CDR3 comprises 20 residues. The source of this sequence is a female donor with multiple sclerosis, enrolled in a pregnancy study. Sequencing used peripheral blood, obtained in the first trimester of pregnancy. The V and J genes are TRBV5-1 and TRBJ2-1; 8 bases match TRBD2. DNA of the CDR3: TGCGCCAGCAGCTTGGCCAGAATACTAGCGGTAAGGAGCTCCTACAATGAGCAGTTCTTC. It yields the protein CASSLARILAVRSSYNEQFF.